The clone carrying this T cell receptor (beta chain) was found many times. Its antigen is as yet unknown. TCRdb analysed the reads with MiXCR anew, one entry per CDR3 protein. The sample lists about 310,000 distinct CDR3 sequences; about 25% were seen once. These data come from a study of T cell repertoires in cytomegalovirus infection. Whole-study results and caveats: Predominance within the ex vivo response was attributable to HLA-C-restricted CMV-specific TCR beta clonotypes. There were carriers of CMV plus the relevant HLA, and cumulative public TCR beta family frequency identified them.

This CDR3 has 15 residues. Germline values: CDR1 SGHTA, CDR2 FQGNSA. V was clipped by 1 base and J by 5 bases; unmatched bases: 2. J is TRBJ1-6 and V is TRBV7-2; 7 bases map to TRBD1. The sequencing used cultured PBMCs, collected from culture after CMV antigen stimulation. The receptor was derived from a human donor in good health (CMV status not recorded). Some clones in this sample may be carry-over from other donors' samples. The CDR3 region is CASSLVGTDNSPLHF. In nucleotides, the CDR3 is TGTGCCAGCAGCTTAGTGGGGACAGATAATTCACCCCTCCACTTT.